Detailed here is one TCR beta chain. Its antigen is currently not known. No qualities accompany the bases; no much larger clone lies one base away. The data originate from a study of cytomegalovirus exposure and HLA in healthy donors (dated by TCRdb to the late 2010s). Regarding the research as a whole: According to a later analysis, one platform produced both the 120 validation repertoires and the roughly 650 repertoires of the first cohort. Along with the approximately 700-subject first cohort, a separate validation cohort of about 110 different subjects was used. High-throughput TCR immunosequencing, statistical association of individual TCRs with disease status, and machine learning were combined to predict cytomegalovirus infection status. The study aimed to test whether signatures of past pathogen exposure could be identified by cataloging public T cell receptors. Results and caveats for the whole study, not just this receptor: A later analysis lacked HLA typing for the validation cohort, so it scored co-occurrence in that cohort across all 110 or so repertoires. The study gave a list of 150 to 200 TCR beta chains associated with cytomegalovirus. A later analysis found that TCRs clustered in the first cohort also tended to co-occur in the roughly 120 validation repertoires, with 94% of cluster scores above 0. According to the authors, the approach could potentially be generalized to other disease states and immunological phenotypes. In both the original and validation cohorts, the classifier was reported to diagnose cytomegalovirus status with high specificity and sensitivity. In vitro tests confirmed that a few of the cytomegalovirus-associated TCR beta chains recognize cytomegalovirus antigens. While some public TCRs were present in many individuals, most TCR sequences turned up only very rarely across donors.

Libraries were made using the immunoSEQ multiplex PCR assay. Per the authors' processing: A statistical classification framework was built for diagnosing cytomegalovirus status from the catalog of TCR beta chain sequences. The source is immuneACCESS, and TCRdb retained only in-frame sequences with V and J called. Part of the clones is not carried over; for the studies checked, unresolved V genes explain less than half of this, and the remainder is unexplained. That table gives V, J and clone size, and the DNA gave D and trimming. Present in this sample are around 190,000 clones, roughly 86% of which were seen just once. The top ten clonotypes cover roughly 7% of the sample. The donors were included in the validation cohort of over a hundred subjects, a group kept apart from the roughly 700-subject first cohort. The germline V gene gives CDR1 as SGHNT and CDR2 as YENEEA. Relative to germline, V is 1 base shorter and J is 2 bases shorter, with 13 bases between their ends. Including the terminal cysteine and phenylalanine, the CDR3 comprises 16 residues. Just the 48-base CDR3 DNA is kept, in frame starting at base 1.

The chain was built from TRBV11-3 and TRBJ2-3; 6 matching bases give a weak D call of TRBD1. The sequence came from a man younger than 45 in good health and CMV-seropositive. Input material: PBMCs. This receptor carries the CDR3 CASSLVPPGATDTQYF. The sequenced DNA: TGTGCCAGCAGCTTAGTTCCCCCAGGGGCCACAGATACGCAGTATTTT.